This T cell receptor (beta chain) was identified in a study of T cells after yellow fever vaccination. The 5'RACE template-switching step produced TCR cDNA and added a universal primer site and UMIs. One entry per CDR3 protein results from TCRdb running MiXCR on the 5' RACE reads. The sample lists approximately 300,000 distinct CDR3 sequences, around 7% occurring once. In this sample, this clonotype turned up many times. Trimming removed 6 bases from V and 8 bases from J, with 17 bases in between. The CDR3 is 14 amino acids. The source was PBMCs, collected about 41 days after the first yellow fever vaccination. This rearrangement joins TRBV12-3 or TRBV12-4 to TRBJ2-1; D is undetermined. The receptor was derived from a man younger than 30 who received the YFV17D yellow fever vaccine. The CDR3 is CASRPRATGDEQFF. DNA of the CDR3: TGTGCCAGCAGGCCCCGTGCTACTGGGGATGAGCAGTTCTTC.